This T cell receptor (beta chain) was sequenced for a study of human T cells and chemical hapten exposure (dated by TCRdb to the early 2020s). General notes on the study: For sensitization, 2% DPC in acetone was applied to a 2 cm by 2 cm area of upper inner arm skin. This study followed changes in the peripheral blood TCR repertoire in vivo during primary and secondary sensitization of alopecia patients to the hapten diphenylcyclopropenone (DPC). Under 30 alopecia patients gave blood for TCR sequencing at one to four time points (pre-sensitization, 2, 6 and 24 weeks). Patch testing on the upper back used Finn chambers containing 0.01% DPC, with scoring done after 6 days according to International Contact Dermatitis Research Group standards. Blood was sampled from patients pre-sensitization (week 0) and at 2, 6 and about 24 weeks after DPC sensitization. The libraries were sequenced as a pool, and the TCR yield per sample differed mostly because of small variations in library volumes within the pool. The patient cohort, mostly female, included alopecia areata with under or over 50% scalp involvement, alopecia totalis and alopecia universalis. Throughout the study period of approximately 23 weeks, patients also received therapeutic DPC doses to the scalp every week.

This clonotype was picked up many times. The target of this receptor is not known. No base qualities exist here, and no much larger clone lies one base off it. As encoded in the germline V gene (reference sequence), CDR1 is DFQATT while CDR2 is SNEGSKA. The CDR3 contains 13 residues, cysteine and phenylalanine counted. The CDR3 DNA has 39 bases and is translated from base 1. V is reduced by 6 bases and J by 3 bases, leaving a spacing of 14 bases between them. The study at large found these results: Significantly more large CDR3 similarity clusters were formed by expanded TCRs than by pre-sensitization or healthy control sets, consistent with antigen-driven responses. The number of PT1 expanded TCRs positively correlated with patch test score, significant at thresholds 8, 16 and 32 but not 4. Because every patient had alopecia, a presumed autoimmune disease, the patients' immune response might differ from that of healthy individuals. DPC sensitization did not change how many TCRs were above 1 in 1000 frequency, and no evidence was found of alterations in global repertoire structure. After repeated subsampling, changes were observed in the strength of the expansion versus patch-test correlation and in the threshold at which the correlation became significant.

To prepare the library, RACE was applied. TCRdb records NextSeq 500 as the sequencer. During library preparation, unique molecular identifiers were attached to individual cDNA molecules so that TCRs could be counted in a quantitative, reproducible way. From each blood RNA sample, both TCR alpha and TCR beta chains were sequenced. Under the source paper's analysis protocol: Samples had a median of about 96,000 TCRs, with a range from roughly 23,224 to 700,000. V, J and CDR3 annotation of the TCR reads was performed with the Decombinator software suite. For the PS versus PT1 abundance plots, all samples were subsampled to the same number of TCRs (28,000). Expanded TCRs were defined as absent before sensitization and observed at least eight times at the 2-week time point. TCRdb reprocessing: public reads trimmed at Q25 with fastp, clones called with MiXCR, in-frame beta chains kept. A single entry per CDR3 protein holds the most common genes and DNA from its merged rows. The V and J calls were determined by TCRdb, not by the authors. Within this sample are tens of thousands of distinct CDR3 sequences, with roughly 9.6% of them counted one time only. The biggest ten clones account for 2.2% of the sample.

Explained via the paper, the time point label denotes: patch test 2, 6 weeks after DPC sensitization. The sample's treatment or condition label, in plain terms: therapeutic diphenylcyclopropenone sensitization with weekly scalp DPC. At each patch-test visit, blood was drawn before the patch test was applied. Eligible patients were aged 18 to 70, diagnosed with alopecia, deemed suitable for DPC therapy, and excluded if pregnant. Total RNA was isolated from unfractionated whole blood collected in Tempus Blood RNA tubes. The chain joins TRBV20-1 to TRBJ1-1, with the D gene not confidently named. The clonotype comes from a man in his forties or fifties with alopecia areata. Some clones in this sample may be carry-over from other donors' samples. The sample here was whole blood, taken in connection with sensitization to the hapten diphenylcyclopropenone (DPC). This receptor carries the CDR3 CSALSTSDTEAFF. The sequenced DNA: TGCAGTGCGCTCTCTACGTCGGACACTGAAGCTTTCTTT.